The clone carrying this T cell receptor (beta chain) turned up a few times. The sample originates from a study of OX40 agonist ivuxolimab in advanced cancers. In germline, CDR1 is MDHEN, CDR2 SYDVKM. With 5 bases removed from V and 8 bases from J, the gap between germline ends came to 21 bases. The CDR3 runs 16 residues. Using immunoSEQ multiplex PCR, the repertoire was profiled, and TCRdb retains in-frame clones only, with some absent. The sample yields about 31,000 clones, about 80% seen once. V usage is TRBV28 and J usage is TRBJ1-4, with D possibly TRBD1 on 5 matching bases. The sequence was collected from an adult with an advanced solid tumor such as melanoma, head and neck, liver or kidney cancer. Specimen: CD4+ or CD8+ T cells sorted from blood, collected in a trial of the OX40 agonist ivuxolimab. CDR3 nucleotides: TGTGCCAGCAGTGACCCGGACAACCCCCTTCGGGAAAAACTGTTTTTT. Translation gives CASSDPDNPLREKLFF.